These T cell receptor beta chains were read from a single sample in a study of CD8 T cells in ankylosing spondylitis. TCRdb reanalysed the 5' RACE reads using MiXCR and keeps one entry per CDR3 protein. The sample includes 700,000 to 850,000 distinct CDR3 sequences, over 9.5% of them seen just once. Material for sequencing was blood, either unsorted or a sorted T cell fraction (not recorded which). These TCRs come from a male donor with ankylosing spondylitis. CDR3s include the opening cysteine and the closing phenylalanine or tryptophan. Fields, in order: J gene, D gene, V gene, clone size, CDR3 protein, CDR3 DNA. The D gene is left open where the match is weak. The size field is filled for only some rows; it gives once, few, many or a size class.

TRBJ1-2	.	TRBV29-1	.	CSVERVPNYGYTF	TGCAGCGTTGAGAGGGTCCCTAACTATGGCTACACCTTC
TRBJ2-7	TRBD1	TRBV10-3	.	CAISEGQPITYEQYF	TGTGCCATCAGCGAGGGACAGCCGATTACCTACGAGCAGTACTTC
TRBJ2-7	.	TRBV10-3	few	CAISEDSGGEQYF	TGTGCCATCAGTGAGGACAGTGGGGGCGAGCAGTACTTC
TRBJ2-3	TRBD2	TRBV7-2	few	CASRMGLGGTDTQYF	TGTGCCTCCCGGATGGGTCTGGGGGGGACAGATACGCAGTATTTT
TRBJ2-7	.	TRBV4-2	few	CASSQAFVRAVDEQYF	TGTGCCAGCAGCCAAGCGTTTGTCAGGGCAGTGGACGAGCAGTACTTC
TRBJ2-7	.	TRBV7-2	.	CASSLGDLYYEQYF	TGTGCCAGCAGCCTAGGGGACCTATACTACGAGCAGTACTTC
TRBJ2-3	.	TRBV7-9	.	CASSPSGGLDTQYF	TGTGCCAGCAGCCCCAGCGGTGGGCTAGATACGCAGTATTTT
TRBJ1-5	TRBD1	TRBV20-1	.	CSAQGAGDSNQPQHF	TGCAGTGCCCAGGGGGCAGGGGATAGCAATCAGCCCCAGCATTTT
TRBJ1-2	.	TRBV12-3/TRBV12-4	.	CASSPSGANYGYTF	TGTGCCAGCAGCCCGTCGGGGGCGAACTATGGCTACACCTTC
TRBJ2-1	.	TRBV6-2/TRBV6-3	.	CASSSAAITRLLNEQFF	TGTGCCAGCAGTTCCGCCGCTATTACCAGGCTCCTGAATGAGCAGTTCTTC
TRBJ2-5	TRBD2	TRBV18	.	CASSGTSGAQETQYF	TGTGCCAGCTCCGGGACTAGCGGGGCCCAAGAGACCCAGTACTTC
TRBJ2-1	.	TRBV10-3	few	CAISDSGSNEQFF	TGTGCCATCAGTGATTCGGGAAGCAATGAGCAGTTCTTC
TRBJ2-7	.	TRBV29-1	.	CSVGLPREQYF	TGCAGCGTTGGCCTCCCCCGAGAGCAGTACTTC
TRBJ2-1	TRBD2	TRBV7-9	few	CASSLSGGAGIPIF	TGTGCCAGCAGCTTATCGGGGGGGGCTGGGATACCGATCTTC
TRBJ2-1	.	TRBV20-1	.	CSAAGLLSYNEQFF	TGCAGTGCTGCGGGACTTTTGTCCTACAATGAGCAGTTCTTC
TRBJ2-2	TRBD2	TRBV20-1	.	CTAAGADSGELFF	TGCACTGCCGCGGGAGCCGACTCCGGGGAGCTGTTTTTT
TRBJ2-2	.	TRBV28	few	CASSFTGANTGELFF	TGTGCCAGCAGTTTTACAGGAGCGAACACCGGGGAGCTGTTTTTT
TRBJ2-7	.	TRBV24-1	few	CATSDPDRPSEEQYF	TGTGCCACCAGTGACCCTGACAGGCCCTCGGAGGAGCAGTACTTC
TRBJ2-1	TRBD1	TRBV5-1	many	CASSFVKTGVYNEQFF	TGCGCCAGCAGCTTCGTTAAAACAGGGGTCTACAATGAGCAGTTCTTC
TRBJ2-7	.	TRBV5-5	few	CASSSLQYEQYF	TGTGCCAGCAGCTCCCTTCAATACGAGCAGTACTTC
TRBJ2-3	TRBD1	TRBV24-1	.	CATSDFGGTGTDTQYF	TGTGCCACCAGTGATTTCGGCGGGACAGGAACAGATACGCAGTATTTT
TRBJ2-7	.	TRBV20-1	few	CSARLALAYEQYF	TGCAGTGCTAGACTAGCGTTGGCCTACGAGCAGTACTTC
TRBJ2-1	TRBD1	TRBV20-1	few	CSARKPGGNEQFF	TGCAGTGCTAGAAAACCAGGGGGCAATGAGCAGTTCTTC
TRBJ1-4	TRBD1	TRBV4-2	few	CASSQTGGATNEKLFF	TGTGCCAGCAGCCAGACAGGGGGTGCAACTAATGAAAAACTGTTTTTT
TRBJ2-4	TRBD1	TRBV20-1	many	CSARPTGVSVNIQYF	TGCAGTGCTAGACCGACAGGGGTGTCGGTAAACATTCAGTACTTC
TRBJ2-7	TRBD1	TRBV27	.	CASTAGTGGFYEQYF	TGTGCCAGCACGGCCGGGACAGGGGGTTTCTACGAGCAGTACTTC
TRBJ2-7	.	TRBV25-1	.	CASGFTGTYEQYF	TGTGCCAGCGGATTCACAGGGACATACGAGCAGTACTTC
TRBJ2-7	TRBD2	TRBV15	.	CATSTDVRGLAGDYEQYF	TGTGCCACCAGCACCGACGTAAGAGGGCTAGCGGGAGATTACGAGCAGTACTTC
TRBJ2-1	.	TRBV18	.	CASSLDLATYNEQFF	TGTGCCAGCTCACTTGATCTAGCGACCTACAATGAGCAGTTCTTC
TRBJ1-4	.	TRBV20-1	few	CSANWGGNEKLFF	TGCAGTGCTAACTGGGGCGGTAATGAAAAACTGTTTTTT
TRBJ2-7	.	TRBV6-2/TRBV6-3	many	CASRMAGAYEQYF	TGTGCCAGCAGAATGGCAGGGGCATACGAGCAGTACTTC
TRBJ2-5	.	TRBV3-1	.	CASSQGGRPRQYF	TGTGCCAGCAGCCAAGGAGGGCGGCCTCGCCAGTACTTC
TRBJ2-2	.	TRBV7-2	few	CASTPLGGSSTGELFF	TGTGCCAGCACCCCTCTTGGAGGGAGCAGCACCGGGGAGCTGTTTTTT
TRBJ1-5	.	TRBV20-1	.	CSATSIGRGNQPQHF	TGCAGTGCTACATCCATCGGCCGAGGCAATCAGCCCCAGCATTTT
TRBJ1-2	.	TRBV10-3	many	CAISDDLWSYGYTF	TGTGCCATCAGTGACGATTTGTGGAGCTATGGCTACACCTTC
TRBJ2-1	.	TRBV11-2	many	CASSPRGSYNEQFF	TGTGCCAGCAGCCCCCGGGGGTCCTACAATGAGCAGTTCTTC
TRBJ2-2	.	TRBV4-3	many	CASSQTGPRRTGELFF	TGCGCCAGCAGCCAAACAGGACCCAGGCGGACCGGGGAGCTGTTTTTT
TRBJ2-2	.	TRBV11-2	many	CASSLRLGDTGELFF	TGTGCCAGCAGCTTACGTCTAGGGGACACCGGGGAGCTGTTTTTT
TRBJ1-2	.	TRBV20-1	many	CSTPSYGYTF	TGCAGTACCCCGTCGTATGGCTACACCTTC
TRBJ1-1	.	TRBV20-1	few	CSACLDPRDTEAFF	TGCAGTGCTTGTCTCGACCCAAGGGACACTGAAGCTTTCTTT
TRBJ1-2	.	TRBV5-1	.	CASSVVRANYGYTF	TGCGCCAGCAGCGTCGTAAGGGCTAACTATGGCTACACCTTC
TRBJ1-1	.	TRBV27	.	CASSFAALGDTEAFF	TGTGCCAGCAGTTTTGCAGCTCTGGGGGACACTGAAGCTTTCTTT
TRBJ2-7	.	TRBV7-9	many	CASSLVLAEQYF	TGTGCCAGCAGCTTAGTTTTGGCTGAGCAGTACTTC
TRBJ1-5	TRBD1	TRBV20-1	.	CSAIPGTGDQPQHF	TGCAGTGCTATCCCAGGGACAGGGGATCAGCCCCAGCATTTT
TRBJ2-6	.	TRBV28	.	CASSLWGVGANVLTF	TGTGCCAGCAGTTTATGGGGGGTAGGGGCCAACGTCCTGACTTTC
TRBJ1-1	.	TRBV7-2	few	CASSQTRNRAFF	TGTGCCAGCAGCCAGACACGTAACAGGGCTTTCTTT
TRBJ2-7	TRBD2	TRBV7-2	.	CASSLWTSGALDEQYF	TGTGCCAGCAGCCTATGGACTAGCGGGGCCCTTGACGAGCAGTACTTC
TRBJ1-5	.	TRBV20-1	many	CSAKDRYSNQPQHF	TGCAGTGCCAAAGACCGTTATAGCAATCAGCCCCAGCATTTT
TRBJ2-7	TRBD1	TRBV27	many	CASSVRTGFYEQYF	TGTGCCAGCAGTGTCAGGACAGGGTTCTACGAGCAGTACTTC
TRBJ2-5	TRBD2	TRBV28	few	CASNPWGLADRRTQYF	TGTGCCAGCAACCCGTGGGGACTAGCGGACCGAAGGACCCAGTACTTC
TRBJ1-1	.	TRBV5-1	few	CASSSQVGDGEAFF	TGCGCCAGCAGCTCCCAGGTAGGGGACGGTGAAGCTTTCTTT
TRBJ2-1	.	TRBV20-1	few	CSASQYYTYNEQFF	TGCAGTGCTAGTCAGTACTACACCTACAATGAGCAGTTCTTC
TRBJ1-4	TRBD1	TRBV20-1	few	CSATGGSEKLFF	TGCAGTGCTACAGGGGGCAGTGAAAAACTGTTTTTT
TRBJ2-7	TRBD2	TRBV11-1	few	CASSSPGTSGGYSYEQYF	TGTGCCAGCAGCTCCCCCGGGACTAGCGGGGGATACTCCTACGAGCAGTACTTC
TRBJ1-1	.	TRBV20-1	few	CSAMKDMNTEAFF	TGCAGTGCTATGAAAGACATGAACACTGAAGCTTTCTTT